These 2 T cell receptor beta chains share one sample of origin, sequenced in a study of somatic mutations in cytotoxic T cells in rheumatoid arthritis. TCRdb keeps only in-frame clones here, not all; method: immunoSEQ multiplex PCR. Of 15,000 to 20,000 clones listed, approximately 83% are singletons. The sequencing sample was made of CD8+ T cells sorted from blood. The origin of the receptors is a man aged 18 to 29 with rheumatoid arthritis.

The V and J genes are TRBV6-4 and TRBJ2-6; unclear D gene. Trimming took off 0 bases at V and 2 bases at J, with 5 bases between the two ends. Germline loops: CDR1 MRHNA, CDR2 SNTAGT. This CDR3 comprises 15 residues. The CDR3 here is CASSDSRTGANVLTF. For the CDR3, the DNA is TGTGCCAGCAGTGACTCGCGTACTGGGGCCAACGTCCTGACTTTC.

The gene calls are TRBV6-6 and TRBJ1-1; weak D call: TRBD1 (6 bases). V lost 3 bases and J 1 base, leaving 12 bases between the germline ends. Germline CDR1 reads MNHNY; CDR2 reads SVGAGI (reference sequence). This CDR3 spans 15 amino acids. The CDR3 spells CASSYTQGKNTEAFF. In nucleotides, the CDR3 is TGTGCCAGCAGTTATACGCAGGGGAAGAACACTGAAGCTTTCTTT.